This T cell receptor (beta chain) derives from a study of blood T cell repertoires in COVID-19. In the original analysis: Amplification of reference gene primers was used by the study to estimate nucleated cell counts. Method: immunoSEQ multiplex PCR; TCRdb's copy keeps in-frame clones and lacks some. D and trimming were read from the DNA, whereas the V and J calls and clone size are those reported in that table. The sample shows over 200,000 clones, approximately 81% of them seen only once. Germline V lookup: CDR1 SGHTA, CDR2 FQGNSA. Trimming took 2 bases from V and 1 from J; bases not matched to a gene: 1. The CDR3 has 15 amino acids.

The chain combines TRBV7-2 with TRBJ2-5; 10 bases line up with TRBD2. Sequencing used peripheral blood. The TCR sequence derives from a woman older than 75 with acute or convalescent COVID-19. CDR3 nucleotides: TGTGCCAGCAGCTTATCTAGCGGGGGCCAAGAGACCCAGTACTTC. Encoded protein: CASSLSSGGQETQYF.